This TCR beta chain comes out of a study of shared clonotypes between healthy human individuals. General study findings and limits: Unshared clonotypes carried lower generation probabilities than those common to all four donors. Only blood samples were collected, and tissue repertoires likely differ.

CD45RO-negative cells were positively selected for CCR7, leaving out terminally differentiated effector memory CD45RA+ cells. The donors, all of them Caucasian adults, lived in Nashville, Tennessee. CDR1 and CDR2 from the germline V gene are SEHNR and FQNEAQ (reference sequence). The CDR3 contains 13 residues. V lost 4 bases to trimming and J lost 0 bases, with 7 bases between them. Only one count was recorded for this clone. Its matching antigen is unknown. The repertoire was sequenced with immunoSEQ multiplex PCR; TCRdb's copy has only in-frame clones and lacks some. The table shows nearly 2 million clones, with around 96% occurring only once.

Sequences were obtained from naive CD8+ T cells sorted from blood. The TCR was taken from a young man in good health. The chain has TRBV7-9 and TRBJ2-7; D possibly uses TRBD1 or TRBD2 (5 bases each). CDR3 nucleotide sequence: TGTGCCAGCAGCTGGGACGACTCCTACGAGCAGTACTTC. It translates to CASSWDDSYEQYF.